A single sample gave rise to the 26 T cell receptor beta chains below, sequenced in a study of blood T cell repertoires in COVID-19. Sequenced by immunoSEQ multiplex PCR; TCRdb stores in-frame clones only, minus some. The sample includes about 47,000 clones, around 84% of them seen just once. Material: peripheral blood. These receptors came from a man aged 45-65 years with acute or convalescent COVID-19.

As DNA, the CDR3 is TGTGCCAGCAGTGCAGGGTATGGCTACACCTTC. As protein: CASSAGYGYTF. The rearrangement uses TRBV12-3 or TRBV12-4 and TRBJ1-2; possibly TRBD1 for D (5 bases). V lost 5 bases and J 5 bases, leaving 6 bases between the germline ends. The CDR3 spans 11 residues.

The chain links TRBV7-2 to TRBJ1-2; D is unresolved. V lost 5 bases and J 2 bases, leaving 15 bases between the germline ends. The CDR3 has 15 residues. Per germline, CDR1 SGHTA and CDR2 FQGNSA. CDR3 DNA: TGTGCCAGCAGCCCGGCTGGAGGAGTAAACTATGGCTACACCTTC. Translating it yields CASSPAGGVNYGYTF.

The CDR3 bases are TGTGCCAGCAGGGGGGGGGCTAGCGGGAGTCCGGAATCTGATACGCAGTATTTT. This encodes CASRGGASGSPESDTQYF. The J gene is TRBJ2-3, the V gene TRBV27, with 10 bases lining up with TRBD2. Looked up from germline, CDR1 is MNHEY and CDR2 is SMNVEV (reference sequence). The CDR3 sequence is 18 residues long. Unmatched junction bases numbered 18, after V lost 6 bases and J lost 6 bases.

The rearrangement uses TRBV11-2 and TRBJ2-5; 8 positions match TRBD1. Germline V gene data show CDR1 as SGHAT and CDR2 as FQNNGV. Germline trimming cut 3 bases from V and 4 bases from J; bases unmatched to any gene: 7. The CDR3 is made up of 15 amino acids. This CDR3 is CASSFAQGALETQYF. In DNA form, the CDR3 reads TGTGCCAGCAGCTTTGCCCAGGGGGCATTAGAGACCCAGTACTTC.

The chain carries TRBV9 and TRBJ1-2; D call uncertain. The germline CDR1 and CDR2 sequences are SGDLS and YYNGEE. CDR3 size: 14 residues. V was pared by 4 bases and J by 4 bases, with 14 bases between. CDR3 DNA: TGTGCCAGCAGCCCAGACACTCTTGGCTATGGCTACACCTTC. Residues: CASSPDTLGYGYTF. The full variable domain, its missing parts supplied by reference TRBV9 and TRBJ1-2, is DSGVTQTPKHLITATGQRVTLRCSPRSGDLSVYWYQQSLDQGLQFLIQYYNGEERAKGNILERFSAQQFPDLHSELNLSSLELGDSALYFCASSPDTLGYGYTFGSGTRLTVV.

V is TRBV20-1 and J is TRBJ1-1; D ambiguous. The CDR3 is made up of 12 amino acids. CDR1 and CDR2 from the germline V gene are DFQATT and SNEGSKA (reference sequence). Deletions cut 3 bases from V and 5 bases from J, with 10 bases between. CDR3: CSASLYTTEAFF. The CDR3 nucleotides are TGCAGTGCTAGTTTGTATACTACTGAAGCTTTCTTT.

This chain connects TRBV2 to TRBJ1-6, with 10 bases lining up with TRBD1. The CDR3 sequence is 15 residues long. CDR1 SNHLY and CDR2 FYNNEI come from the germline V gene. The ends lost 3 bases at V and 9 bases at J; junction bases unmatched: 5. In DNA, the CDR3 is TGTGCCAGCAGTGAGGACAGGGGGTTTATTTCACCCCTCCACTTT. This sequence encodes CASSEDRGFISPLHF.

The chain couples TRBV7-2 to TRBJ2-1, with D possibly being TRBD2 (6 bases). Germline CDR1 and CDR2: SGHTA and FQGNSA. The CDR3 totals 16 residues. V was trimmed by 4 bases and J by 2 bases, leaving 15 bases between them. The CDR3 DNA reads as TGTGCCAGCAGCTCGGGAAGGGGACTCACCTACAATGAGCAGTTCTTC. Protein product: CASSSGRGLTYNEQFF.

The J gene is TRBJ2-2, the V gene TRBV14; 10 nucleotides match TRBD1. This CDR3 is built from 16 residues. V trimming: 2 bases; J trimming: 6 bases; junction bases outside the gene matches: 6. Germline values: CDR1 SGHDN, CDR2 FVKESK. The CDR3 DNA reads TGTGCCAGCAGCCAAACAACCGGGACAGGGGCCGGGGAGCTGTTTTTT. Translation: CASSQTTGTGAGELFF.

The chain employs TRBV29-1 and TRBJ2-5; 8 nucleotides match TRBD1. After removal of 8 bases from V and 3 bases from J, the junction contained 11 bases not matched to a gene. Per germline, CDR1 SQVTM and CDR2 ANQGSEA. The CDR3 sequence is 14 residues long. The CDR3 DNA reads as TGCAGCACGGCCCCGGGACAGGTGGAAGAGACCCAGTACTTC. Translation gives CSTAPGQVEETQYF.

This clone occurred once. The V gene is TRBV5-8, the J gene TRBJ2-7, with D perhaps matching TRBD1 (6 bases). V gave up 3 bases and J gave up 3 bases, with 10 bases separating them. CDR1 is SGHTS, CDR2 YDEGEE, per germline. The CDR3 has 13 residues. The CDR3 DNA follows: TGTGCCAGCAGCTACCGGGACAACTACGAGCAGTACTTC. It is translated as CASSYRDNYEQYF. Combining the CDR3 with reference TRBV5-8 and TRBJ2-7 gives the whole variable domain EAGVTQSPTHLIKTRGQQATLRCSPISGHTSVYWYQQALGLGLQFLLWYDEGEERNRGNFPPRFSGRQFPNYSSELNVNALELEDSALYLCASSYRDNYEQYFGPGTRLTVT.

This clone was seen a few times. The V and J genes are TRBV4-2 and TRBJ1-4; possibly TRBD1 for D (5 bases). The CDR3 runs 17 residues. Germline V gene lookup returns CDR1 LGHNA and CDR2 YNFKEQ. V lost 4 bases, J lost 4 bases, and 19 bases lay in between. CDR3 loop: CASSRGGNSNYNEKLFF. Here the CDR3 DNA reads TGTGCCAGCAGCCGGGGGGGGAACAGCAACTATAATGAAAAACTGTTTTTT.

The rearrangement uses TRBV28 and TRBJ1-5; D may be TRBD1 (5 bases). V was clipped by 2 bases and J by 0 bases, with 14 bases between them. The CDR3 consists of 17 residues. CDR1 and CDR2 from the germline V gene are MDHEN and SYDVKM. The CDR3 is CASSLSPPGYSNQPQHF. CDR3 DNA: TGTGCCAGCAGTTTAAGTCCTCCAGGGTATAGCAATCAGCCCCAGCATTTT. Complete variable domain (other parts from reference TRBV28 and TRBJ1-5): DVKVTQSSRYLVKRTGEKVFLECVQDMDHENMFWYRQDPGLGLRLIYFSYDVKMKEKGDIPEGYSVSREKKERFSLILESASTNQTSMYLCASSLSPPGYSNQPQHFGDGTRLSIL.

CDR3 in amino acids: CASSLEVGGELFF. DNA of the CDR3: TGCGCCAGCAGCCTCGAGGTCGGCGGGGAGCTGTTTTTT. The gene calls are TRBV5-1 and TRBJ2-2; D is uncertain. The V end lost 4 bases, the J end lost 7 bases, and 11 bases lay between the germline ends. The CDR3 consists of 13 residues. Germline CDR1 and CDR2: SGHRS and YFSETQ.

J is TRBJ1-2 and V is TRBV27, with 7 bases that match TRBD1. V dropped 4 bases and J dropped 3; count of bases not matched to a gene: 8. This CDR3 has 15 amino acids. Germline V CDR1 and CDR2: MNHEY, SMNVEV (reference sequence). CDR3 bases: TGTGCCAGCAGTTCCTCACAGGGGTTTGACTATGGCTACACCTTC. Translating it yields CASSSSQGFDYGYTF.

The CDR3 protein is CASSYETGRYNEQFF. The CDR3 DNA sequence: TGTGCCAGCAGTTACGAGACAGGGCGTTACAATGAGCAGTTCTTC. The V and J genes are TRBV6-2 or TRBV6-3 and TRBJ2-1; 7 positions match TRBD1. J gave up 4 bases and V 2 bases, and 5 bases lay outside the gene matches. Looked up from germline, CDR1 is MNHEY and CDR2 is SVGEGT. The CDR3 has 15 residues.

The rearrangement joins TRBV7-2 to TRBJ1-4; D gene unclear. CDR1 is SGHTA, CDR2 FQGNSA, per germline. The CDR3 covers 14 residues. Trimming removed 1 base at V and 8 bases at J, with 11 bases between. The CDR3 reads CASSLGAKREKLFF. In DNA form, the CDR3 reads TGTGCCAGCAGCTTAGGGGCCAAACGGGAAAAACTGTTTTTT.

V usage is TRBV27 and J usage is TRBJ1-5, with a tentative D call TRBD1 (6 bases). The length of the CDR3 is 14 residues. V lost 0 bases and J lost 7, with 10 bases in between. Germline CDR1 and CDR2: MNHEY and SMNVEV (reference sequence). CDR3 in DNA: TGTGCCAGCAGTTTATCGGGGGCTCTGCAGCCCCAGCATTTT. This sequence encodes CASSLSGALQPQHF.

The chain employs TRBV7-9 and TRBJ1-1; D gene uncertain. The CDR3 loop spans 19 amino acids. Germline V gives CDR1 SEHNR, CDR2 FQNEAQ (reference sequence). Trimming removed 1 base from V and 5 bases from J, with 26 bases in between. The CDR3 DNA reads as TGTGCCAGCAGCTTAGGGTTTCCAGCCCCCGGGAATAAGAGGACTGAAGCTTTCTTT. This sequence encodes CASSLGFPAPGNKRTEAFF.

This clone was found once. The CDR3 coding sequence is TGTGCCAGCAGCCAAGGAGGGGCTAGCGGGTTAGCCAAAAACATTCAGTACTTC. It is translated as CASSQGGASGLAKNIQYF. The chain recombines TRBV3-1 (or the pseudogene TRBV3-2) with TRBJ2-4; 8 nucleotides align to TRBD2. The CDR3 covers 18 residues. Trimming cost V 1 base and J 0 bases; bases outside gene matches: 8. Germline V CDR1 and CDR2: LGHDT, YNNKEL (reference sequence).

The rearrangement joins TRBV27 to TRBJ2-7; 7 bases match TRBD1. CDR1 MNHEY and CDR2 SMNVEV come from the germline V gene (reference sequence). Germline trimming cut 7 bases from V and 4 bases from J; bases unmatched to any gene: 7. The CDR3 spans 13 residues. The CDR3 protein is CASKHRGSYEQYF. Here the CDR3 DNA reads TGTGCCAGCAAACACAGGGGTTCGTACGAGCAGTACTTC.

This chain links TRBV28 with TRBJ2-1; D may be TRBD2 (6 bases). The V end lost 3 bases, the J end lost 3 bases, and 15 bases lay between the germline ends. CDR3 length: 16 amino acids. CDR1 is MDHEN and CDR2 is SYDVKM in the germline V gene. CDR3 residues: CASSFPRWEVYNEQFF. The DNA for the CDR3 is TGTGCCAGCAGTTTTCCCCGATGGGAGGTCTACAATGAGCAGTTCTTC.

The CDR3 DNA sequence: TGTGCCAGCAGCCAAGCGCGGAAAAGCTCCTACAATGAGCAGTTCTTC. Its protein product is CASSQARKSSYNEQFF. The chain uses TRBV14 and TRBJ2-1; D ambiguous. The CDR3 runs 16 residues. Germline CDR1 is SGHDN and CDR2 is FVKESK. V lost 1 base and J lost 0, with 10 bases in between.

The CDR3: CASSQEQGNQPQHF. CDR3 bases: TGCGCCAGCAGCCAAGAACAGGGGAATCAGCCCCAGCATTTT. This rearrangement joins TRBV4-3 to TRBJ1-5; 7 bases match TRBD1. The ends lost 0 bases at V and 4 bases at J; junction bases unmatched: 0. Looked up from germline, CDR1 is LGHNA and CDR2 is YSLEER. CDR3 length: 14 amino acids.

This chain joins TRBV5-4 and TRBJ2-3; 15 positions match TRBD2. The CDR3 contains 18 residues. V lost 1 base to trimming and J lost 2 bases; unmatched junction nucleotides: 5. CDR1 and CDR2 (germline): SGHNT, YYREEE (reference sequence). The CDR3 reads CASSLPGLAGGPTDTQYF. CDR3 nucleotide sequence: TGTGCCAGCAGCTTGCCGGGACTAGCGGGGGGCCCCACAGATACGCAGTATTTT.

The rearrangement uses TRBV20-1 and TRBJ1-2; TRBD1 aligns across 8 bases. Germline V gene data show CDR1 as DFQATT and CDR2 as SNEGSKA (reference sequence). CDR3 length equals 11 residues. The ends lost 5 bases at V and 5 bases at J; junction bases unmatched: 1. The CDR3 is CSAGTGYGYTF. CDR3 DNA: TGCAGTGCTGGGACAGGATATGGCTACACCTTC.